One and the same sample provided the 13 T cell receptor beta chains below, sequenced in a study of T cells in Graves' hyperthyroidism and ophthalmopathy. Amplified regions were TCR beta CDR3 sequences from RNA transcripts. The primer set for the first-round RT-PCR of the TCR CDR3 was HTBI. TCRdb reprocessed the multiplex PCR reads with MiXCR, giving one entry per CDR3 protein. The sample includes about 720,000 distinct CDR3 sequences, around 20% of them seen just once. Source material: blood. The receptors stem from a woman in her forties or fifties with Graves' hyperthyroidism that later progressed to Graves' ophthalmopathy.

This clonotype appeared many times. The gene calls are TRBV20-1 and TRBJ2-7; 8 positions agree with TRBD2. The CDR3 consists of 14 residues. CDR1 is DFQATT and CDR2 is SNEGSKA in the germline V gene (reference sequence). Losses at the gene ends were 0 bases for V and 0 bases for J; bases not matched to a gene: 1. CDR3 sequence (DNA): TGCAGTGCTAGAGATAGCGGGGTCTCCTACGAGCAGTACTTC. Its translation is CSARDSGVSYEQYF.

Of note for this clonotype: This could be a read error, since a much larger clone is one nucleotide away. In this CDR3 the conserved last residue, phenylalanine or tryptophan, is missing, so a read error is likely. The chain has TRBV6-1 and TRBJ1-1; 7 bases are a match to TRBD1. With V trimmed by 5 bases and J by 1 base, 4 bases remained unmatched. CDR3 length equals 14 residues. Germline CDR1 is MNHNS and CDR2 is SASEGT. CDR3 nucleotide sequence: TGTGCCAGCAGTAGACCAGGGGGGAACACTGAAGCTTTCCTT. Translation gives CASSRPGGNTEAFL.

This clonotype was picked up a small number of times. The J gene is TRBJ1-2, the V gene TRBV9; the D gene is possibly TRBD1 (5 bases). The CDR3 extends over 14 amino acids. From germline, CDR1 is SGDLS and CDR2 YYNGEE. The V gene lost 0 bases and the J gene lost 5 bases, with 11 bases spanning the gap. CDR3 nucleotide sequence: TGTGCCAGCAGCGTAGAGGGACGGGATTATGGCTACACCTTC. Translating gives CASSVEGRDYGYTF.

This chain connects TRBV5-5 to TRBJ1-2, with D maybe TRBD1 (5 bases). V was cut by 4 bases and J by 7 bases, with 20 bases left in between. Germline values: CDR1 SGHKS, CDR2 YYEKEE (reference sequence). CDR3 length: 15 amino acids. The CDR3 sequence: CASSRDGSFWVGYTF. Written as DNA, the CDR3 is TGTGCCAGCAGCCGGGACGGGAGCTTTTGGGTTGGCTACACCTTC.

This rearrangement joins TRBV27 to TRBJ2-2; no clear D gene. The germline V gene encodes CDR1 MNHEY and CDR2 SMNVEV (reference sequence). The CDR3 is 12 residues long. Trimming cost V 11 bases and J 2 bases, with 9 bases left between them. The CDR3 DNA reads as TGTGCCGCCTGGTCCAACACCGGGGAGCTGTTTTTT. It encodes CAAWSNTGELFF.

V usage is TRBV3-1 and J usage is TRBJ2-1; TRBD1 agrees at 8 bases. J was trimmed by 7 bases and V by 1 base; bases with no gene match: 3. The germline V gene encodes CDR1 LGHDT and CDR2 YNNKEL (reference sequence). This CDR3 contains 14 residues. The CDR3 spells CASSQAWDRNEQFF. DNA for the CDR3: TGTGCCAGCAGCCAAGCATGGGACAGGAATGAGCAGTTCTTC.

This clonotype has a count of ten or more. This chain joins TRBV7-8 and TRBJ2-5; TRBD2 aligns across 15 bases. V was clipped by 1 base and J by 2 bases; unmatched bases: 11. The germline V gene encodes CDR1 SGHVS and CDR2 FQNEAQ. This CDR3 has 20 residues. In DNA form, the CDR3 reads TGTGCCAGCAGCTTAGTGGGACTAGCGGGGGGTCCCGCCGCTCAAGAGACCCAGTACTTC. Translation: CASSLVGLAGGPAAQETQYF.

This clonotype appeared many times. The chain has TRBV27 and TRBJ1-2, with D unresolved. Deletions cut 5 bases from V and 3 bases from J, with 16 bases between. The CDR3 covers 15 residues. Per the germline V gene, CDR1 is MNHEY and CDR2 is SMNVEV (reference sequence). DNA of the CDR3: TGTGCCAGCAGTGCCTCCTGGACGGGCCACTATGGCTACACCTTC. Translation: CASSASWTGHYGYTF.

V and J are TRBV19 and TRBJ2-2, with D perhaps TRBD1 (7 bases). CDR1 is LNHDA, CDR2 SQIVND, per germline (reference sequence). This CDR3 is built from 15 residues. Trimming cost V 2 bases and J 6 bases, with 13 bases left between them. The CDR3 region is CASSITGEASGELFF. The DNA of the CDR3 is TGTGCCAGTAGTATAACAGGGGAGGCGTCCGGGGAGCTGTTTTTT.

The rearrangement joins TRBV5-1 to TRBJ2-2, with 12 nucleotides matching TRBD1. The CDR3 spans 19 residues. V lost 5 bases and J lost 1; bases outside the gene matches: 12. Germline V gene sequence: CDR1 SGHRS, CDR2 YFSETQ. The CDR3 region is CASSYRTGTGGRNTGELFF. The DNA of the CDR3 is TGCGCCAGCAGTTACCGGACCGGGACAGGGGGCAGGAACACCGGGGAGCTGTTTTTT.

This clonotype was seen ten or more times. The V gene is TRBV5-1, the J gene TRBJ2-5, with D hard to call. CDR3 length equals 13 residues. The germline V and J ends were trimmed by 4 bases and 1 base, with 8 bases remaining between them. Germline CDR1 is SGHRS and CDR2 is YFSETQ. CDR3 sequence: CASSPRFQETQYF. The DNA for the CDR3 is TGCGCCAGCAGCCCTCGATTCCAAGAGACCCAGTACTTC. The variable domain in full, completed from reference TRBV5-1 and TRBJ2-5, reads KAGVTQTPRYLIKTRGQQVTLSCSPISGHRSVSWYQQTPGQGLQFLFEYFSETQRNKGNFPGRFSGRQFSNSRSEMNVSTLELGDSALYLCASSPRFQETQYFGPGTRLLVL.

The V call is TRBV4-1, the J call TRBJ2-1; 12 bases are shared with TRBD2. V shed 4 bases and J 1 base; nucleotides not matched to a gene: 11. The germline V gene encodes CDR1 MGHRA and CDR2 YSYEKL. The CDR3 loop spans 19 amino acids. CDR3 residues: CASSPTSGGSRGSYNEQFF. CDR3 DNA sequence: TGCGCCAGCAGCCCGACTAGCGGGGGATCCAGGGGGTCCTACAATGAGCAGTTCTTC.

The chain combines TRBV20-1 with TRBJ1-2, with 9 positions matching TRBD1. The CDR3 contains 13 residues. Germline V gene sequence: CDR1 DFQATT, CDR2 SNEGSKA (reference sequence). V gave up 7 bases and J gave up 3 bases; unmatched junction bases: 6. The CDR3 sequence is CSVRDRGDYGYTF. Here the CDR3 DNA reads TGCAGTGTTCGAGACAGGGGGGACTATGGCTACACCTTC.